Below, 9 T cell receptor beta chains from the same sample are listed, as sequenced in a study of shared clonotypes between healthy human individuals. Generated by immunoSEQ multiplex PCR, the TCRdb table keeps only in-frame clones and is missing some. The table has roughly 500,000 clones, roughly 80% seen once. The material sequenced was PBMCs. The receptor set was obtained from a middle-aged woman in good health. Some clones in this sample may be carry-over from other donors' samples.

The chain joins TRBV15 to TRBJ2-2; TRBD1 matches 8 bases. Germline CDR1 is LNHNV and CDR2 is YYDKDF (reference sequence). With 1 base clipped from V and 6 bases from J, the junction kept 7 bases outside the gene matches. This CDR3 is built from 16 residues. The CDR3 DNA sequence: TGTGCCACCAGCAGAGTCGAGACAGGGGAATCCGGGGAGCTGTTTTTT. As protein: CATSRVETGESGELFF. Full variable domain (outside the CDR3, taken from reference TRBV15 and TRBJ2-2): DAMVIQNPRYQVTQFGKPVTLSCSQTLNHNVMYWYQQKSSQAPKLLFHYYDKDFNNEADTPDNFQSRRPNTSFCFLDIRSPGLGDTAMYLCATSRVETGESGELFFGEGSRLTVL.

This clone came up a few times. The chain links TRBV5-1 to TRBJ2-1, with no clear D. The CDR3 length is 12 residues. Germline loops: CDR1 SGHRS, CDR2 YFSETQ. V dropped 1 base and J dropped 7 bases, with 6 bases sitting between them. In nucleotides, the CDR3 is TGCGCCAGCAGCTTGCTGCGTAATGAGCAGTTCTTC. It specifies CASSLLRNEQFF.

This clone was detected many times. The chain links TRBV30 to TRBJ1-1; D unclear. The V gene's germline CDR1 is GTSNPN and CDR2 SVGIG (reference sequence). The ends were cut back, 4 bases at V and 1 base at J, with 10 bases in the middle. The CDR3 contains 13 residues. CDR3 amino acids: CAWTAGRNTEAFF. Written as DNA, the CDR3 is TGTGCCTGGACAGCTGGTAGGAACACTGAAGCTTTCTTT.

The chain is built from TRBV5-4 and TRBJ2-5; TRBD2 matches at 8 bases. Trimming at V came to 4 bases and at J to 2 bases, leaving 7 bases not matched to a gene. Per the germline V gene, CDR1 is SGHNT and CDR2 is YYREEE (reference sequence). CDR3 size: 15 residues. CDR3 DNA sequence: TGTGCCAGCAGCCGAAGCGGGAGCCAACAAGAGACCCAGTACTTC. Its translation: CASSRSGSQQETQYF.

The V gene is TRBV6-5, the J gene TRBJ2-7; tentative D call: TRBD2 (5 bases). Germline-derived CDR1 and CDR2 are MNHEY and SVGAGI. Trimming left V 5 bases short and J 1 base short, with 12 bases between. CDR3 length: 14 amino acids. CDR3: CASSPITGSYEQYF. CDR3 bases: TGTGCCAGCAGTCCGATAACGGGGTCCTACGAGCAGTACTTC.

The sample holds one count of this clone. This probably arose from a read error, given a far larger clone one base away. The chain carries TRBV18 and TRBJ2-1; D is unresolved. The CDR3 is 14 residues long. CDR1 and CDR2 from the germline V gene are KGHSH and LQKENI. Trimming pared 4 bases from V and 7 bases from J, leaving 14 bases between. The CDR3 nucleotides read TGTGCCAGCTCACGTTGGACCCTGGGGAATGAGCAGTTCTTC. Translating gives CASSRWTLGNEQFF.

The gene calls are TRBV5-4 and TRBJ1-2, with D possibly matching TRBD1 (5 bases). The CDR3 has 15 amino acids. The V end was cut by 0 bases, the J end by 4 bases, with 13 bases between. In germline, CDR1 is SGHNT, CDR2 YYREEE (reference sequence). The CDR3 region has the DNA TGTGCCAGCAGCTTGGGGTCAGGGCGGTCCTATGGCTACACCTTC. It is translated as CASSLGSGRSYGYTF.

The rearrangement links TRBV5-1 to TRBJ2-3; TRBD1 aligns across 7 bases. The CDR3 runs 14 residues. J was trimmed by 2 bases and V by 4 bases; bases with no gene match: 4. CDR1 and CDR2 (germline): SGHRS, YFSETQ. In nucleotides, the CDR3 is TGCGCCAGCAGCGAGGGACAGTACACAGATACGCAGTATTTT. This translates into CASSEGQYTDTQYF.

V usage is TRBV5-1 and J usage is TRBJ2-2; 7 bases align to TRBD2. V was clipped by 1 base and J by 4 bases; unmatched bases: 7. The germline V gene has CDR1 SGHRS and CDR2 YFSETQ. The CDR3 consists of 16 residues. The DNA for the CDR3 is TGCGCCAGCAGCTTGTCAACGGGAGGTCCCACCGGGGAGCTGTTTTTT. Translating it yields CASSLSTGGPTGELFF.